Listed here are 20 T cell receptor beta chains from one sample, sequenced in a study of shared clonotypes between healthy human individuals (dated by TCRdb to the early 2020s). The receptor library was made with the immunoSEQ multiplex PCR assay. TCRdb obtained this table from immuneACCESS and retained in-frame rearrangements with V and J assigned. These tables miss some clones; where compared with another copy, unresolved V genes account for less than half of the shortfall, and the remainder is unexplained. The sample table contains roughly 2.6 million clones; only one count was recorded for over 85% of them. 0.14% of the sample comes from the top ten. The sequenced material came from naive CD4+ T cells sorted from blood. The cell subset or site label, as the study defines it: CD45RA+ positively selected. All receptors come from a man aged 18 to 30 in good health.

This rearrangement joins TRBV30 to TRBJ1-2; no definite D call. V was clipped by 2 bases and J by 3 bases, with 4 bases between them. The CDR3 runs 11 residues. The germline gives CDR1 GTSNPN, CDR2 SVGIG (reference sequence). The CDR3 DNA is TGTGCCTGGAGTATAGACTATGGCTACACCTTC. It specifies CAWSIDYGYTF.

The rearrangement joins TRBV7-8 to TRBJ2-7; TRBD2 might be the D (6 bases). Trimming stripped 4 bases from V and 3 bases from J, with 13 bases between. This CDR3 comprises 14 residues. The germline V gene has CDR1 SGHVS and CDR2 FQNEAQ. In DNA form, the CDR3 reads TGTGCCAGCAGCTCCTCCGGGGGAGGCTACGAGCAGTACTTC. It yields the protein CASSSSGGGYEQYF.

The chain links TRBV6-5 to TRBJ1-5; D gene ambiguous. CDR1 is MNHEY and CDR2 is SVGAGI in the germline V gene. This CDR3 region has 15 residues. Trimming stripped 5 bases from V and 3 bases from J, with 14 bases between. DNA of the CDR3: TGTGCCAGCAGTCCCGGGGTGCTGAACAATCAGCCCCAGCATTTT. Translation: CASSPGVLNNQPQHF.

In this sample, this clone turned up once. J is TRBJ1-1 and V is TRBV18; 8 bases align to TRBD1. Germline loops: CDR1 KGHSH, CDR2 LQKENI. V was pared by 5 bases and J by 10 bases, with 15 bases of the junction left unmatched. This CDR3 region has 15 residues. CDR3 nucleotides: TGTGCCAGCTCAACCCAAGTGACAGGGGATGTCGGAGCTTTCTTT. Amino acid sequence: CASSTQVTGDVGAFF.

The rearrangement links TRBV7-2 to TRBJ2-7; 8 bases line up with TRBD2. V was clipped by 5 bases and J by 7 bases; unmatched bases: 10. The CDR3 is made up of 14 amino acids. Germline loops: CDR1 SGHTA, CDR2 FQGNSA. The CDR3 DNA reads TGTGCCAGCAGCATCTCGGGAGGGCTTCGGGAGCAGTACTTC. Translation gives CASSISGGLREQYF.

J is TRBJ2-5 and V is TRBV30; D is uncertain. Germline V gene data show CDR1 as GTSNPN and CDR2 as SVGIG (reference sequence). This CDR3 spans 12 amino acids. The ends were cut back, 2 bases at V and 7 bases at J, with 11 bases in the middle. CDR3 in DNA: TGTGCCTGGAGTCCGACTCTCTCGACCCAGTACTTC. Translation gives CAWSPTLSTQYF.

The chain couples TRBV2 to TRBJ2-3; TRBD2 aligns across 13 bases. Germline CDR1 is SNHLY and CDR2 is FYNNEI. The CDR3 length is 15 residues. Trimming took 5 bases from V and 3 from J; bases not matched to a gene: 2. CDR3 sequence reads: CASSPTSGRTDTQYF. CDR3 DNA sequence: TGTGCCAGCAGTCCGACTAGCGGGAGGACAGATACGCAGTATTTT. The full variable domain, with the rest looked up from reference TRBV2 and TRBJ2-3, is EPEVTQTPSHQVTQMGQEVILRCVPISNHLYFYWYRQILGQKVEFLVSFYNNEISEKSEIFDDQFSVERPDGSNFTLKIRSTKLEDSAMYFCASSPTSGRTDTQYFGPGTRLTVL.

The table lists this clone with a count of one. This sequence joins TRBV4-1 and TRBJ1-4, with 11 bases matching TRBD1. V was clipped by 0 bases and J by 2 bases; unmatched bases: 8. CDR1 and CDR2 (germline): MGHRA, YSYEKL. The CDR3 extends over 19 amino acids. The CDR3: CASSQDREGQGETNEKLFF. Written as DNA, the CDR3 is TGCGCCAGCAGCCAAGATCGGGAGGGACAGGGGGAGACTAATGAAAAACTGTTTTTT.

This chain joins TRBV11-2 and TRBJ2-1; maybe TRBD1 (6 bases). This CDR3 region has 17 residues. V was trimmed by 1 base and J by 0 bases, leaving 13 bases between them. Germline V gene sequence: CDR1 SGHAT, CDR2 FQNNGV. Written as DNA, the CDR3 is TGTGCCAGCAGCTTAGTTCAGGGGAAAAGCTCCTACAATGAGCAGTTCTTC. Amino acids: CASSLVQGKSSYNEQFF.

The DNA of the CDR3 is TGTGCCAGCAGCCAAGATCCCAGCGGGGGACCGAACACCGGGGAGCTGTTTTTT. The encoded protein is CASSQDPSGGPNTGELFF. The chain recombines TRBV4-2 with TRBJ2-2; TRBD2 matches at 8 bases. With V trimmed by 0 bases and J by 0 bases, 6 bases remained unmatched. From germline, CDR1 is LGHNA and CDR2 YNFKEQ. This CDR3 spans 18 amino acids.

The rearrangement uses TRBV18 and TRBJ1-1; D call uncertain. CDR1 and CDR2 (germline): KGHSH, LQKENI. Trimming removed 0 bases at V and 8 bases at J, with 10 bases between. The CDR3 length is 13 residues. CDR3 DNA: TGTGCCAGCTCACCACCAGGCGACCTCGAAGCTTTCTTT. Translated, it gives CASSPPGDLEAFF.

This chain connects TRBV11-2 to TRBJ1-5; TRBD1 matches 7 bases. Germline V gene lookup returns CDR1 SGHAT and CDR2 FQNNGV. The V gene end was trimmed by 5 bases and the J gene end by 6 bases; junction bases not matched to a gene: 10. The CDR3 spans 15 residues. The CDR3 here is CASSPMKGAGQPQHF. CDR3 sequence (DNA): TGTGCCAGCAGCCCCATGAAGGGGGCGGGTCAGCCCCAGCATTTT.

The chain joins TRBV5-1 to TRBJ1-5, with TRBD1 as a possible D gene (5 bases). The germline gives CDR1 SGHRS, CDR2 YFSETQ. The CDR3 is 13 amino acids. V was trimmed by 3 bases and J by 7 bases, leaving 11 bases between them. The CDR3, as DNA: TGCGCCAGCAGCTCTGATGGGGCCCAGCCCCAGCATTTT. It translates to CASSSDGAQPQHF.

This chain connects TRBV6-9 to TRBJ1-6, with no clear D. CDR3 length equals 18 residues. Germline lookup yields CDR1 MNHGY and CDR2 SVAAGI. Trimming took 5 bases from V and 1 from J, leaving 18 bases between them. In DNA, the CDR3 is TGTGCCAGCAGTCCCATTATACGAAGTTCGTCCTATAATTCACCCCTCCACTTT. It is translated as CASSPIIRSSSYNSPLHF.

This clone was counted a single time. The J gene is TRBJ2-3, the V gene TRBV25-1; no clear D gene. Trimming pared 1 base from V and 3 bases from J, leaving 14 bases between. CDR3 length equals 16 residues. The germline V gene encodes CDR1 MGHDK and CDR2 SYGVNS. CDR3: CASSESSLGSTDTQYF. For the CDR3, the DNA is TGTGCCAGCAGTGAATCAAGTTTAGGTTCGACAGATACGCAGTATTTT.

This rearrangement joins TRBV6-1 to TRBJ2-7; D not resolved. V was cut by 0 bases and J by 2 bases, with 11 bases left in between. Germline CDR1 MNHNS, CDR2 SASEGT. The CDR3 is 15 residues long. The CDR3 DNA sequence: TGTGCCAGCAGTGAAGCGCTGGGCCCGACCTACGAGCAGTACTTC. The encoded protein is CASSEALGPTYEQYF.

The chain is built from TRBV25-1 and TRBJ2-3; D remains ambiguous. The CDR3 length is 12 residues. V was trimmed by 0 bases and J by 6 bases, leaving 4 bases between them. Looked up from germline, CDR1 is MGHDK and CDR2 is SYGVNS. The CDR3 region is CASSEYPDTQYF. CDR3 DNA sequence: TGTGCCAGCAGTGAATATCCGGATACGCAGTATTTT. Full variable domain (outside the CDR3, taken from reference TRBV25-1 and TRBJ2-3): EADIYQTPRYLVIGTGKKITLECSQTMGHDKMYWYQQDPGMELHLIHYSYGVNSTEKGDLSSESTVSRIRTEHFPLTLESARPSHTSQYLCASSEYPDTQYFGPGTRLTVL.

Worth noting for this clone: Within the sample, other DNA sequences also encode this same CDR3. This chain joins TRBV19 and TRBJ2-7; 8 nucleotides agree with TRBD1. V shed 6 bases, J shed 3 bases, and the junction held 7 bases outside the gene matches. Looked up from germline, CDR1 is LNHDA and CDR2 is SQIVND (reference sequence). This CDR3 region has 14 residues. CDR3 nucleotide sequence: TGTGCCAGTAGCAACCTTGGACAGGGCTACGAGCAGTACTTC. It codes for CASSNLGQGYEQYF. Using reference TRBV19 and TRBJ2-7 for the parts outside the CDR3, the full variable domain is DGGITQSPKYLFRKEGQNVTLSCEQNLNHDAMYWYRQDPGQGLRLIYYSQIVNDFQKGDIAEGYSVSREKKESFPLTVTSAQKNPTAFYLCASSNLGQGYEQYFGPGTRLTVT.

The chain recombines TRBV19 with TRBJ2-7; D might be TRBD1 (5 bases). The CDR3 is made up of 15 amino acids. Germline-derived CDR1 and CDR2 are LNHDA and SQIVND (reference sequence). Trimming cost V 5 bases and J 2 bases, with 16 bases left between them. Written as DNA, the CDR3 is TGTGCCAGTAGTTATTCTAAGGCACAGGCCTACGAGCAGTACTTC. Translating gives CASSYSKAQAYEQYF. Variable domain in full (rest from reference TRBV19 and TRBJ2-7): DGGITQSPKYLFRKEGQNVTLSCEQNLNHDAMYWYRQDPGQGLRLIYYSQIVNDFQKGDIAEGYSVSREKKESFPLTVTSAQKNPTAFYLCASSYSKAQAYEQYFGPGTRLTVT.

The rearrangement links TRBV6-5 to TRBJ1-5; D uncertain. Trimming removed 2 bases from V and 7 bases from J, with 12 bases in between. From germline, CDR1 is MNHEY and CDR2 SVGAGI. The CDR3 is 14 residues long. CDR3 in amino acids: CASSYVGIRQPQHF. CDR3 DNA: TGTGCCAGCAGTTACGTGGGAATACGGCAGCCCCAGCATTTT.